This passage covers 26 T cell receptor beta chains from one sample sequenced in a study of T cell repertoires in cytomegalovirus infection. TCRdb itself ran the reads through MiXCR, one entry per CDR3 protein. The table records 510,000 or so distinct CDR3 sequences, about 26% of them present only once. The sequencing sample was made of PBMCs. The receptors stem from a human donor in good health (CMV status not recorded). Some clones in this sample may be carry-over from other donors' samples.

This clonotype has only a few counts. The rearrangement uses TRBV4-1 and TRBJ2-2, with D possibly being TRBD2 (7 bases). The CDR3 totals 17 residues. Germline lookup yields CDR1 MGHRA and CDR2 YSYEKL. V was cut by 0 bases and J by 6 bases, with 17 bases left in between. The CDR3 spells CASSQEGGLAGSGELFF. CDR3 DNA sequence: TGCGCCAGCAGCCAAGAGGGGGGGCTTGCGGGTTCCGGGGAGCTGTTTTTT.

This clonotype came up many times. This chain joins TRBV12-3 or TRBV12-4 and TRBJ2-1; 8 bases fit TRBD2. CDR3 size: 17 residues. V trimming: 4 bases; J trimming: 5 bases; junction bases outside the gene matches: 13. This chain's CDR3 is CASSSQTSGFGDNEQFF. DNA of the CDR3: TGTGCCAGCAGTTCCCAAACTAGCGGTTTTGGGGACAATGAGCAGTTCTTC.

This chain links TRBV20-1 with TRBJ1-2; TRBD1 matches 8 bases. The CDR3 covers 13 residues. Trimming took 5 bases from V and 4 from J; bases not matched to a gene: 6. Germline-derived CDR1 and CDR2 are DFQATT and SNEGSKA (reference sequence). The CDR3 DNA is TGCAGTGCTCAACAGGGGGTCGGCTATGGCTACACCTTC. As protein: CSAQQGVGYGYTF.

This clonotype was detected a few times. CDR3 region: CASSRTGAGNTIYF. CDR3 sequence (DNA): TGTGCCAGCAGCCGGACAGGGGCAGGAAACACCATATATTTT. This chain links TRBV7-9 with TRBJ1-3; 9 positions agree with TRBD1. This CDR3 is built from 14 residues. Germline-derived CDR1 and CDR2 are SEHNR and FQNEAQ (reference sequence). The J segment lost 4 bases and the V segment lost 5 bases, leaving 3 bases of the junction unmatched.

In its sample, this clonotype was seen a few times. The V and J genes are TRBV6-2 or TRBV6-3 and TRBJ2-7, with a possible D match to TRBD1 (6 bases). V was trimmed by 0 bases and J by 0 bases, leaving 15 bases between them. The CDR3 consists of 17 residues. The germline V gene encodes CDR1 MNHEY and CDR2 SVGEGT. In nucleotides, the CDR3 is TGTGCCAGCAGTTACTCGCCGACAGGACTGACCTCCTACGAGCAGTACGTC. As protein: CASSYSPTGLTSYEQYV.

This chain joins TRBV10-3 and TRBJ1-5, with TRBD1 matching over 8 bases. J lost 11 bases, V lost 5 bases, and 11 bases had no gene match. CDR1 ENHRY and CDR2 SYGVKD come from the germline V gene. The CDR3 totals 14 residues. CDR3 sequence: CAISLDRVGSAQHF. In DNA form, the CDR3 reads TGTGCCATCAGTTTGGACAGGGTCGGATCGGCCCAGCATTTT.

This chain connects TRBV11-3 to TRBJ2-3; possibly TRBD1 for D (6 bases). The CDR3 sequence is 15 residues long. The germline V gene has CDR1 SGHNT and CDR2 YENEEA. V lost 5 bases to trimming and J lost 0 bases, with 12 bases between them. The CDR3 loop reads CASSTRQESTDTQYF. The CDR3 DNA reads TGTGCCAGCAGCACTCGACAGGAAAGCACAGATACGCAGTATTTT.

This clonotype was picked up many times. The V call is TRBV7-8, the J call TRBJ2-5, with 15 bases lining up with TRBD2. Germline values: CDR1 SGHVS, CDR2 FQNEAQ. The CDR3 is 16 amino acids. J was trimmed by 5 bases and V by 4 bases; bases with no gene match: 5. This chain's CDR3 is CASSWTSGRAEETQYF. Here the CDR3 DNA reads TGTGCCAGCAGCTGGACTAGCGGGAGGGCCGAGGAGACCCAGTACTTC.

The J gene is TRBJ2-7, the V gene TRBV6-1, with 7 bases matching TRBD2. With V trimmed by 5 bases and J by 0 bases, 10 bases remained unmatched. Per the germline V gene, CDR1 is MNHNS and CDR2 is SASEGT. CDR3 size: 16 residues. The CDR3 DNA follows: TGTGCCAGCAGTTTCAGTGGCGGGAGTTACTCCTACGAGCAGTACTTC. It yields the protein CASSFSGGSYSYEQYF.

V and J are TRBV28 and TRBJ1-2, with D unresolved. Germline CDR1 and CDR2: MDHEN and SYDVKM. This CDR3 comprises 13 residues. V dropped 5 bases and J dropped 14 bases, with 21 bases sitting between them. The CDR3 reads CASSLLPGGRRTF. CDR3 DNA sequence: TGTGCCAGCAGTCTCCTCCCCGGCGGGAGGAGGACCTTC.

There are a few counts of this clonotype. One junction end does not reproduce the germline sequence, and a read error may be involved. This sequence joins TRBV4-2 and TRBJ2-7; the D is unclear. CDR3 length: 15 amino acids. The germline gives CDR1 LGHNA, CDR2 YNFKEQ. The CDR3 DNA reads TGTGCTAGCAGCCAAGCCGGAGAAAGCTCCTACGAGCAGTACTTC. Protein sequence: CASSQAGESSYEQYF.

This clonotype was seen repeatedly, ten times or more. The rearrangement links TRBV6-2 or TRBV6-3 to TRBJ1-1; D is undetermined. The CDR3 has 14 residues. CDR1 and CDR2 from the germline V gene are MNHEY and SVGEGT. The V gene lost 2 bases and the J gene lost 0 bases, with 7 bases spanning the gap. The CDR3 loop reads CASSYLQLNTEAFF. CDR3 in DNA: TGTGCCAGCAGTTACCTCCAGTTGAACACTGAAGCTTTCTTT.

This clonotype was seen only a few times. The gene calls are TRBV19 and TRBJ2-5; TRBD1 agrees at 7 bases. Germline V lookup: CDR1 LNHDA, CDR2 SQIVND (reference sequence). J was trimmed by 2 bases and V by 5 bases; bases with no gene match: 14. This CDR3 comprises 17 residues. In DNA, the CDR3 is TGTGCCAGTAGTCAACATTCCGGGACAGTTGCTCAAGAGACCCAGTACTTC. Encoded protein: CASSQHSGTVAQETQYF.

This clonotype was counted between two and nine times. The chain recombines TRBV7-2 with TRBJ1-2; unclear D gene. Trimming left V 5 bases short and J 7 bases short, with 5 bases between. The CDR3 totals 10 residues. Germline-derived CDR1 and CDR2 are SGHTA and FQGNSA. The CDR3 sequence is CASSGFGYTF. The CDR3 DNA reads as TGTGCCAGCAGCGGGTTTGGCTACACCTTC.

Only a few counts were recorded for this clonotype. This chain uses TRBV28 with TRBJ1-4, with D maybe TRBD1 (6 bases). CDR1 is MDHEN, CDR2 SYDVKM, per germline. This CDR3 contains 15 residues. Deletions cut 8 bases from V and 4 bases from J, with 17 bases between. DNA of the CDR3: TGTGCCAGCTTTCCGGGGGGCAGGAGTAATGAAAAACTGTTTTTT. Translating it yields CASFPGGRSNEKLFF. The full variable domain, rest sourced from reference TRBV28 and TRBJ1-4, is DVKVTQSSRYLVKRTGEKVFLECVQDMDHENMFWYRQDPGLGLRLIYFSYDVKMKEKGDIPEGYSVSREKKERFSLILESASTNQTSMYLCASFPGGRSNEKLFFGSGTQLSVL.

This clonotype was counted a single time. CDR3 region: CASSALVGQETFF. The CDR3 coding sequence is TGCGCCAGCAGCGCCCTGGTTGGACAGGAGACTTTCTTT. The rearrangement links TRBV4-1 to TRBJ1-1, with 7 bases that match TRBD1. Germline CDR1 reads MGHRA; CDR2 reads YSYEKL. With 5 bases clipped from V and 12 bases from J, the junction kept 12 bases outside the gene matches. This CDR3 has 13 residues.

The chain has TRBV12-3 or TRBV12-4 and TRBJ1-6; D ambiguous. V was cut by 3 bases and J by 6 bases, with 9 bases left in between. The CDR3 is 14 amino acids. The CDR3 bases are TGTGCCAGCAGTTTGGGCAGTGGTAATTCACCCCTCCACTTT. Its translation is CASSLGSGNSPLHF.

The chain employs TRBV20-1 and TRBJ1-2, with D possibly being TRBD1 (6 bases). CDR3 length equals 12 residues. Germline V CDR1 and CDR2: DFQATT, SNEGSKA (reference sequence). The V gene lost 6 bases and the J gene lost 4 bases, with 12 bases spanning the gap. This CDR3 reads CSAPQGLYGYTF. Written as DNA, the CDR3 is TGCAGTGCACCACAGGGACTCTATGGCTACACCTTC.

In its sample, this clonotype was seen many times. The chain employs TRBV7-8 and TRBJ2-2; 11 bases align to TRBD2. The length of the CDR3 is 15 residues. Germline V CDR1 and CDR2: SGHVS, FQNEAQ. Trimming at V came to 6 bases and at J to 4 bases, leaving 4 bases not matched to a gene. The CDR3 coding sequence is TGTGCCAGCAGGACTAGCGGGACGCGCACCGGGGAGCTGTTTTTT. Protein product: CASRTSGTRTGELFF.

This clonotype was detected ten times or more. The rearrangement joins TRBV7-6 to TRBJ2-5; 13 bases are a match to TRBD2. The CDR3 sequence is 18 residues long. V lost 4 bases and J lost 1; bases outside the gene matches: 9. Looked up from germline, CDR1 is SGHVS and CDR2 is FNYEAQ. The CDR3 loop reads CASSWPPGLAGLQETQYF. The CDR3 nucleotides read TGTGCCAGCAGCTGGCCTCCGGGACTAGCGGGACTCCAAGAGACCCAGTACTTC. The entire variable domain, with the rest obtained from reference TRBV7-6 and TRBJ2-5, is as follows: GAGVSQSPRYKVTKRGQDVALRCDPISGHVSLYWYRQALGQGPEFLTYFNYEAQQDKSGLPNDRFSAERPEGSISTLTIQRTEQRDSAMYRCASSWPPGLAGLQETQYFGPGTRLLVL.

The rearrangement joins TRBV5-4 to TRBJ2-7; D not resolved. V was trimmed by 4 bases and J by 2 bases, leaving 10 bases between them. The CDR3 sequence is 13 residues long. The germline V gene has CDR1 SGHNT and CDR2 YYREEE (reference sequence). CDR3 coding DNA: TGTGCCAGCAGCGTCCAAGCGACCTACGAGCAGTACGTC. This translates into CASSVQATYEQYV.

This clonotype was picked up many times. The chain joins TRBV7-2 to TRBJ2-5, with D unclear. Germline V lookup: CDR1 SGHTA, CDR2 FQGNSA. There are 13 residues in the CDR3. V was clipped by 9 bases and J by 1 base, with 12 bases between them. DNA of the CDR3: TGTGCCAGTTCGACCAACGTCCAAGAGACCCAGTACTTC. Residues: CASSTNVQETQYF.

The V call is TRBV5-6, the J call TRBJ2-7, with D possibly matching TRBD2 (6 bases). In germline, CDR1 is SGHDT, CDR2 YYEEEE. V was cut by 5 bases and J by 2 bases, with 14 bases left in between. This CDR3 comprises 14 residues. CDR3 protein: CASSLSGSPYEQYV. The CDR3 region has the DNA TGTGCCAGCAGTCTTTCCGGGAGTCCCTACGAGCAGTACGTC.

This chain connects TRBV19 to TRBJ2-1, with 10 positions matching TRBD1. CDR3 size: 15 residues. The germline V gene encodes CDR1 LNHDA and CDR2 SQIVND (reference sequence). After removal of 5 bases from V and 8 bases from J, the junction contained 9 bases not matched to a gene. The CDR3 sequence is CASSLLRDRGDEQFF. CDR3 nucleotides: TGTGCCAGTAGTCTCCTGCGGGACAGGGGCGATGAGCAGTTCTTC. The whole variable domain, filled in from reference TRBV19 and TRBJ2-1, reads DGGITQSPKYLFRKEGQNVTLSCEQNLNHDAMYWYRQDPGQGLRLIYYSQIVNDFQKGDIAEGYSVSREKKESFPLTVTSAQKNPTAFYLCASSLLRDRGDEQFFGPGTRLTVL.

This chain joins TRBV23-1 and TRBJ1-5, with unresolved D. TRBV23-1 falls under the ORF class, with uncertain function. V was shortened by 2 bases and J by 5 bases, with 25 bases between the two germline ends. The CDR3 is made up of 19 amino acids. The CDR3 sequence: CASSQATFLTPGKDQPQHF. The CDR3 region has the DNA TGCGCCAGCAGTCAAGCGACGTTTTTGACTCCCGGGAAGGATCAGCCCCAGCATTTT.

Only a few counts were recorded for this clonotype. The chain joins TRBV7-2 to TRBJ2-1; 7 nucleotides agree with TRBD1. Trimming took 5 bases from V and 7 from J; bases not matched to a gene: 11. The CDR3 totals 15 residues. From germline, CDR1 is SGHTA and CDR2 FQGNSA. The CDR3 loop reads CASSPRQGVRNEQFF. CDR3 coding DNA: TGTGCCAGCAGCCCCAGACAGGGAGTAAGGAATGAGCAGTTCTTC.